This T cell receptor (beta chain) was captured by sequencing in a study of human T cells and chemical hapten exposure (dated by TCRdb to the early 2020s). As for the study more broadly: For sensitization, 2% DPC in acetone was applied to a roughly 2 cm by roughly 2 cm area of upper inner arm skin. Patch testing was done on the upper back using Finn chambers containing 0.01% DPC, and results were scored after 6 days according to International Contact Dermatitis Research Group standards. The mostly female patient cohort included alopecia areata with under or over 50% scalp involvement, alopecia totalis and alopecia universalis. Blood was sampled from patients pre-sensitization (week 0) and at 2, 6 and about 24 weeks after DPC sensitization. Throughout the study period of roughly five months, patients also received therapeutic DPC doses to the scalp every week. Blood for TCR sequencing was provided by twenty-nine alopecia patients at one to four time points (pre-sensitization, 2, 6 and 24 weeks). In alopecia patients, the study followed how the peripheral blood TCR repertoire changed in vivo over primary and secondary sensitization to diphenylcyclopropenone (DPC), a hapten. Libraries were pooled for sequencing, and per-sample TCR yields varied mainly because of small differences in library volumes within the pool. Broader findings and caveats from the paper: All patients had alopecia, a presumed autoimmune disease, so their immune response might differ from that of healthy individuals. Compared with pre-sensitization or healthy control sets, expanded TCRs formed significantly more large CDR3 similarity clusters, which is consistent with antigen-driven responses. Repeated subsampling changed both the strength of the expansion versus patch-test correlation and the threshold at which the correlation became significant. DPC sensitization did not change the number of TCRs with a frequency above 1 in 1000, and there was no evidence of changes in global repertoire structure. The number of PT1 expanded TCRs positively correlated with patch test score, significant at thresholds 8, 16 and 32 but not 4.

Sample time point, as interpreted from the label and publication: patch test 2, 6 weeks after DPC sensitization. The treatment or condition label corresponds to: therapeutic diphenylcyclopropenone sensitization with weekly scalp DPC. At every patch-test visit, the blood draw took place before the patch test was put on. To be eligible, patients had to be aged 18 to 70, diagnosed with alopecia and judged suitable for DPC therapy, while pregnant patients were excluded. Total RNA was extracted from unfractionated whole blood collected in Tempus Blood RNA tubes. This clonotype occurred many times. Its cognate antigen has yet to be identified. Per-nucleotide qualities are absent, and no much larger clonotype sits a single base away. Deletion took 6 bases off V and 8 bases off J, with a span of 16 bases between the germline ends. Including the terminal cysteine and phenylalanine, the CDR3 comprises 13 residues. The sequence is cut down to CDR3 DNA, 39 bases in frame from base 1. CDR1 is given as DFQATT and CDR2 as SNEGSKA, both from the germline V gene (reference sequence).

The receptor library was made with RACE. Sequencing instrument: NextSeq 500. During library preparation, unique molecular identifiers were attached to individual cDNA molecules so that TCRs could be counted quantitatively and reproducibly. From each blood RNA sample, both TCR alpha and TCR beta chains were sequenced. The authors' analysis ran thus. A median of roughly 98,000 TCRs per sample was observed, with a range of about 23,224 to 690,600. The Decombinator software suite was used to annotate the V, J and CDR3 of the TCR reads. For the PS versus PT1 abundance plots, all samples were subsampled to the same number of TCRs (28,000). TCRs were defined as expanded if absent before sensitization and observed at least eight times at the 2-week time point. In TCRdb, the public reads were trimmed at Q25 with fastp and aligned with MiXCR, with productive beta chains retained. Every distinct CDR3 protein forms one entry, paired with its most common genes and DNA. TCRdb, not the original authors, processed these V and J calls. This sample gives 350,000 to 400,000 distinct CDR3 sequences in total; over 6% of them show up just once. The ten biggest clones cover 5% to 6% of the sample.

Recombination joined TRBV20-1 with TRBJ1-4, with the identity of the D gene unclear. This sequence was found in a woman aged 18-29 years with alopecia areata. Some clones in this sample may be carry-over from other donors' samples. This material consisted of whole blood, taken in connection with sensitization to the hapten diphenylcyclopropenone (DPC). This receptor carries the CDR3 CSASRRREEKLFF. Here is the DNA: TGCAGTGCAAGCAGACGGCGGGAAGAAAAACTGTTTTTT.